Following are 3 T cell receptor beta chains from one sample sequenced in a study of blood T cell repertoires in COVID-19. Only in-frame clones appear in the TCRdb table, and some are missing; sequencing was by immunoSEQ multiplex PCR. The sample has about half a million clones; less than 90% are singletons. The material sequenced was PBMCs or T cells enriched from blood (not recorded which). Receptors originate from an older woman who had recovered from COVID-19.

J is TRBJ2-3 and V is TRBV13; 9 bases match TRBD2. The CDR3 has 17 residues. With V trimmed by 4 bases and J by 3 bases, 11 bases remained unmatched. Germline loops: CDR1 PRHDT, CDR2 FYEKMQ (reference sequence). CDR3 amino acids: CASSSLGRGGATDTQYF. CDR3 DNA: TGTGCCAGCAGCTCCCTTGGGCGGGGGGGCGCTACAGATACGCAGTATTTT. Using reference TRBV13 and TRBJ2-3 for the parts outside the CDR3, the full variable domain is AAGVIQSPRHLIKEKRETATLKCYPIPRHDTVYWYQQGPGQDPQFLISFYEKMQSDKGSIPDRFSAQQFSDYHSELNMSSLELGDSALYFCASSSLGRGGATDTQYFGPGTRLTVL.

This chain joins TRBV2 and TRBJ2-2, with 8 bases that match TRBD2. This CDR3 is 17 amino acids long. Germline V gives CDR1 SNHLY, CDR2 FYNNEI. Trimming cost V 3 bases and J 4 bases; bases outside gene matches: 10. For the CDR3, the DNA is TGTGCCAGCAGTGATGACCGGAGCGGGGGTGCCACCGGGGAGCTGTTTTTT. Amino acids: CASSDDRSGGATGELFF.

V usage is TRBV3-1 (or the pseudogene TRBV3-2) and J usage is TRBJ1-1, with 7 bases matching TRBD1. This CDR3 spans 15 amino acids. Germline lookup yields CDR1 LGHDT and CDR2 YNNKEL (reference sequence). V trimming: 3 bases; J trimming: 4 bases; junction bases outside the gene matches: 8. The CDR3 loop reads CASSHATGLGTEAFF. The CDR3 DNA reads as TGTGCCAGCAGCCACGCGACAGGGCTGGGCACTGAAGCTTTCTTT.